This T cell receptor (beta chain) comes out of a study of T cell changes during pregnancy in multiple sclerosis. This clone showed up just a few times. Method: immunoSEQ multiplex PCR; TCRdb's copy keeps in-frame clones and lacks some. The sample holds roughly 40,000 clones, 84% seen once. This CDR3 has 16 amino acids. Germline V gene lookup returns CDR1 MNHEY and CDR2 SVGAGI. V was pared by 2 bases and J by 6 bases, with 19 bases between. This TCR was sampled from a female donor with multiple sclerosis, enrolled in a pregnancy study. The source material was CD4+ T cells from peripheral blood mononuclear cells, sampled before pregnancy. The chain is built from TRBV6-5 and TRBJ1-1; D perhaps matches TRBD1 (5 bases). CDR3 nucleotides: TGTGCCAGCAGTTACAAGACAGTTGGTGCGGTCGCTGAAGCTTTCTTT. Its translation: CASSYKTVGAVAEAFF.